This T cell receptor beta chain came from a study of T-cell reconstitution after alpha-beta-depleted transplantation in children. Unique molecular identifiers were incorporated during preparation of the TCRbeta library. In TCRdb, the PCR reads were re-called with MiXCR into one record per CDR3 protein. Here the sample spans some 300,000 distinct CDR3 sequences, roughly 7.8% being singletons. About this clonotype itself: What it recognizes is unknown.

Whole-study results and caveats: T cells produced anew were the main source of T-cell counts and diversity one year after transplant. Elevated TCRbeta diversity at day 60 was traced, in some patients, to surviving recipient T cells and thymic progenitors.

This CDR3 is 15 amino acids long. Trimming removed 5 bases from V and 2 bases from J, with 13 bases in between. Germline CDR1 reads SGHTA; CDR2 reads FQGNSA. The input for sequencing was peripheral blood, taken 360 days after TCRalphabeta/CD19-depleted stem cell transplant. The clonotype originates from a female patient aged 2 to 10 who had a stem cell transplant for Fanconi anemia, so the T cells may come from the graft donor. The chain joins TRBV7-2 to TRBJ1-5; D is unresolved. As DNA, the CDR3 is TGTGCCAGCAGCCTGTCAGACGGTGGCAATCAGCCCCAGCATTTT. Its translation is CASSLSDGGNQPQHF.